What follows describes a single TCR beta chain. As yet, its antigen is unknown. This specimen comes from a study of CD8+ T cells in alopecia areata. Study results and caveats: Patients displayed less clarity in TCR sharing than mice, a finding possibly related to HLA. Tofacitinib significantly brought down scalp clonality and expanded CD8+ clones among top 100. Affected lesional scalp, above all in alopecia totalis/universalis, was more clonal than normal scalp.

Treatment noted: oral pan-JAK inhibitor, 5-10 mg twice daily. Extracted from the samples, RNA was reverse transcribed into cDNA to serve as the sequencing template. Generated by immunoSEQ multiplex PCR, the TCRdb table keeps only in-frame clones and is missing some. Seen here are 200,000 or so clones, roughly 60% observed once, and the top ten hold 5.5%. CDR3 size: 13 residues. In germline, CDR1 is MNHEY, CDR2 SMNVEV (reference sequence). Germline trimming cut 4 bases from V and 4 bases from J; bases unmatched to any gene: 3. The J gene is TRBJ2-5, the V gene TRBV27; 7 bases match TRBD2. The source is a human donor with alopecia areata. This material consisted of CD4+ T cells sorted from blood, taken at week 24, from a patient treated with tofacitinib. The CDR3 loop is CASSSASGETQYF. CDR3 coding DNA: TGTGCCAGCAGTTCGGCTAGCGGAGAGACCCAGTACTTC.